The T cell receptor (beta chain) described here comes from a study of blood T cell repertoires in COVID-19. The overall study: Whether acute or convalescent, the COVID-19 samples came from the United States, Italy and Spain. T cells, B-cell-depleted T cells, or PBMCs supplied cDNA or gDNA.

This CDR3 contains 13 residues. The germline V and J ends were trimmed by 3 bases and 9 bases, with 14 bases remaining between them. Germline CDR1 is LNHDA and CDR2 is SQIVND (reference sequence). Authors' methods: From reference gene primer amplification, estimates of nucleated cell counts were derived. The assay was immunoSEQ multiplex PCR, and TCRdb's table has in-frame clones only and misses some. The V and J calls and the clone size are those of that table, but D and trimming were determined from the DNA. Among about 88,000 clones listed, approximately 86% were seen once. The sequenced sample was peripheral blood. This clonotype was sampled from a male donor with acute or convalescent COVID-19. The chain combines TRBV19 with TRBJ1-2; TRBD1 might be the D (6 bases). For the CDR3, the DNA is TGTGCCAGTAGTATGGCACAGGGTTTAAGCTACACCTTC. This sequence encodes CASSMAQGLSYTF.